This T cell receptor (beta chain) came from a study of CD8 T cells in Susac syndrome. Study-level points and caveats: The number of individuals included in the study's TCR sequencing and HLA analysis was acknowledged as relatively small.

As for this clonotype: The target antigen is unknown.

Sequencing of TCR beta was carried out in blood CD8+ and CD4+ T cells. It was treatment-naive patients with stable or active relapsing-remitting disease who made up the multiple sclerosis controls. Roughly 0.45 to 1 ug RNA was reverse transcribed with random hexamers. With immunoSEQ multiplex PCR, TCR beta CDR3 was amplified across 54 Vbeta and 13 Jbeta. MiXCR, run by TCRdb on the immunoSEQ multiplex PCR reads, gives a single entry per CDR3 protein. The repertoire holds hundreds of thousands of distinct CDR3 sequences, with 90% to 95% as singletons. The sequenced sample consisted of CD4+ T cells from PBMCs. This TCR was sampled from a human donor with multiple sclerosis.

CDR3 nucleotides: TGCAGTGCTAGAGATGGGAGTAGGGTGGTGGAGACCCAGTACTTC. This sequence encodes CSARDGSRVVETQYF. The chain is built from TRBV20-1 and TRBJ2-5; tentative D call: TRBD2 (5 bases). Trimming shortened V by 0 bases and J by 5 bases, and 16 bases separated the two germline ends. The germline CDR1 and CDR2 sequences are DFQATT and SNEGSKA (reference sequence). This CDR3 comprises 15 residues.